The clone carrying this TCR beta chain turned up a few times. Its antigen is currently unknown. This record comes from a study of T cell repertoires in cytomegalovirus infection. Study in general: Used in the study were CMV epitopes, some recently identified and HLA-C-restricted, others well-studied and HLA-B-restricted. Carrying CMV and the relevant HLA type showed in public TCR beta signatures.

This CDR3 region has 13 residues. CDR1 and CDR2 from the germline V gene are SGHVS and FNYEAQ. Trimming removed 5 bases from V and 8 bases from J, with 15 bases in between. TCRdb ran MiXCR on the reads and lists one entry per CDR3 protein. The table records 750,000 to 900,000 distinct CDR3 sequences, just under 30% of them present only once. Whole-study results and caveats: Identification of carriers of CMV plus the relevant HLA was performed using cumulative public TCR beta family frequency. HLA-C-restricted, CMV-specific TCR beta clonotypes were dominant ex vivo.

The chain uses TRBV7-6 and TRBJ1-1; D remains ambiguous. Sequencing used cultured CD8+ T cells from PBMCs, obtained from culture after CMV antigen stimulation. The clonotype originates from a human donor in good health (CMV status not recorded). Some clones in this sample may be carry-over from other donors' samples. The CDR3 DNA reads TGTGCCAGCAGCCATGGCCCCGATACCGAAGCTTTCTTT. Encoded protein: CASSHGPDTEAFF.